This T cell receptor beta chain was sequenced for a study of Graves' ophthalmopathy and Graves' hyperthyroidism. Presentation of ophthalmopathy in the donors involved moderate-to-severe activity, CAS ≥3, NOSPECS ≥4 and a duration under 3 months. None of the included patients had other autoimmune diseases, uncontrolled infections, pregnancy or lactation, as these led to exclusion. Physicians reached a diagnosis by relying on clinical symptoms, serum thyroxine, TRAb, thyroid ultrasound and orbital computed tomography. The authors isolated PBMCs from 10 ml of fresh peripheral blood. This CDR3 is 12 amino acids long. Germline CDR1 is MDHEN and CDR2 is SYDVKM. This clonotype was detected only a few times. Mismatch with germline at one junction end may stem from a read error. The TCR beta CDR3 regions underwent amplification from RNA transcripts. An initial RT-PCR round employing HTBI primers preceded a second-round multiplex PCR. TCRdb recomputed calls from the multiplex PCR reads with MiXCR, one row per CDR3 protein. The data show 300,000 to 350,000 distinct CDR3 sequences, with 17% seen just once and around an eighth held by the top ten.

Sequenced sample: peripheral blood. The chain carries TRBV28 and TRBJ2-5; no definite D call. The origin of this receptor is an adult man with Graves' ophthalmopathy. CDR3 loop: CPSSSSRETQYF. The CDR3 bases are TGTCCCAGCAGCTCGTCGAGAGAGACCCAGTACTTC.